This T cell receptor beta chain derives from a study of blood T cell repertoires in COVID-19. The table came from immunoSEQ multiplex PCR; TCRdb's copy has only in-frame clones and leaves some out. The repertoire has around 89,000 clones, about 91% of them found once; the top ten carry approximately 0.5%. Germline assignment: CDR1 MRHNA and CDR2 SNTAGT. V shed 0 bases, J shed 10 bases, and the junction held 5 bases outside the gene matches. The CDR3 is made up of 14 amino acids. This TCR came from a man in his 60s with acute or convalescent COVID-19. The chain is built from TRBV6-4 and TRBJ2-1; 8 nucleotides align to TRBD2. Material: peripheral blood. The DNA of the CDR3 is TGTGCCAGCAGTGACTCGTTTAGCGGGGCCGAGCAGTTCTTC. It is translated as CASSDSFSGAEQFF.